Reported below is one TCR beta chain. What it recognizes is unknown. This sample is drawn from a study of graft-versus-host responses after intestinal transplantation. Across the study: The study gave all recipients anti-thymocyte globulin induction, then tacrolimus and steroids for approximately three years.

The V end was cut by 2 bases, the J end by 5 bases, with 10 bases between. The CDR3 loop spans 13 amino acids. In germline, CDR1 is SGDLS, CDR2 YYNGEE. Clones were sequenced by immunoSEQ multiplex PCR, and TCRdb holds only the in-frame ones, with some missing. Here the sample spans nearly 110,000 clones, 87% being singletons. General study findings and limits: Within the allografts of patients who had graft-donor T cell macrochimerism, graft-versus-host to host-versus-graft clonal ratios were high.

This TCR was sampled from a human donor who was the organ donor for an intestinal transplant. V and J are TRBV9 and TRBJ2-5; possibly TRBD2 for D (5 bases). Material: unstimulated CD4+ T cells sorted from spleen or lymph node cells, obtained before transplant. The chain's CDR3 is CASSVTWRETQYF. The CDR3 DNA reads TGTGCCAGCAGCGTCACCTGGAGGGAGACCCAGTACTTC.